One sample yielded the 14 T cell receptor beta chains listed below, sequenced in a study of blood T cell repertoires in COVID-19. The table came from immunoSEQ multiplex PCR; TCRdb's copy has only in-frame clones and leaves some out. The sample shows roughly 67,000 clones, roughly 85% of them seen only once. Material: peripheral blood. These receptors were collected from a man aged 45-65 years with acute or convalescent COVID-19.

This chain uses TRBV5-6 with TRBJ1-3, with TRBD1 as a possible D gene (5 bases). CDR1 and CDR2 from the germline V gene are SGHDT and YYEEEE. V lost 4 bases and J lost 4, with 12 bases in between. This CDR3 is built from 14 residues. In nucleotides, the CDR3 is TGTGCCAGCAGCCCGACAGAGGTCGGAAACACCATATATTTT. Its protein product is CASSPTEVGNTIYF. Together with reference TRBV5-6 and TRBJ1-3, the CDR3 gives the full variable domain: DAGVTQSPTHLIKTRGQQVTLRCSPKSGHDTVSWYQQALGQGPQFIFQYYEEEERQRGNFPDRFSGHQFPNYSSELNVNALLLGDSALYLCASSPTEVGNTIYFGEGSWLTVV.

The rearrangement uses TRBV3-1 (or the pseudogene TRBV3-2) and TRBJ2-1, with 14 positions matching TRBD2. J was trimmed by 0 bases and V by 3 bases; bases with no gene match: 7. The length of the CDR3 is 19 residues. Per the germline V gene, CDR1 is LGHDT and CDR2 is YNNKEL (reference sequence). The CDR3 is CASSHWGLAGDSSYNEQFF. The CDR3 DNA is TGTGCCAGCAGCCATTGGGGACTAGCGGGGGATAGCTCCTACAATGAGCAGTTCTTC.

The sample holds a few counts of this clone. The chain joins TRBV9 to TRBJ2-1; 8 bases are a match to TRBD1. This CDR3 region has 14 residues. V dropped 4 bases and J dropped 6; count of bases not matched to a gene: 6. The germline V gene encodes CDR1 SGDLS and CDR2 YYNGEE. CDR3 in DNA: TGTGCCAGCAGCCCTCGGACAGGGACCAATGAGCAGTTCTTC. It yields the protein CASSPRTGTNEQFF. The full variable domain, in which reference TRBV9 and TRBJ2-1 provide the parts outside the CDR3, is DSGVTQTPKHLITATGQRVTLRCSPRSGDLSVYWYQQSLDQGLQFLIQYYNGEERAKGNILERFSAQQFPDLHSELNLSSLELGDSALYFCASSPRTGTNEQFFGPGTRLTVL.

V and J are TRBV10-3 and TRBJ2-5, with TRBD2 identical over 8 bases. The germline gives CDR1 ENHRY, CDR2 SYGVKD. This CDR3 is built from 14 residues. Trimming removed 4 bases from V and 2 bases from J; junction bases left unmatched: 3. Here the CDR3 reads CAISATSVQETQYF. CDR3 DNA sequence: TGTGCCATCAGTGCGACTAGCGTGCAAGAGACCCAGTACTTC.

The genes are TRBV19 and TRBJ2-3, with 11 bases fitting TRBD2. The CDR3 runs 15 residues. With 4 bases clipped from V and 3 bases from J, the junction kept 3 bases outside the gene matches. Germline CDR1 reads LNHDA; CDR2 reads SQIVND (reference sequence). CDR3: CASSTGLAETDTQYF. The CDR3 DNA reads TGTGCCAGTAGTACGGGACTAGCGGAAACAGATACGCAGTATTTT.

The genes are TRBV5-4 and TRBJ1-6, with 9 bases identical to TRBD1. This CDR3 is built from 15 residues. Germline CDR1 SGHNT, CDR2 YYREEE (reference sequence). Unmatched junction bases numbered 4, after V lost 3 bases and J lost 6 bases. Written as DNA, the CDR3 is TGTGCCAGCAGCTCGGGGGACAGGGTTAATTCACCCCTCCACTTT. Encoded protein: CASSSGDRVNSPLHF.

This clone was found once. This chain uses TRBV25-1 with TRBJ2-7; no reliable D call. Germline assignment: CDR1 MGHDK and CDR2 SYGVNS. Trimming cost V 3 bases and J 0 bases, with 6 bases left between them. This CDR3 is built from 13 residues. This CDR3 reads CASSDYNSYEQYF. For the CDR3, the DNA is TGTGCCAGCAGTGATTACAACTCCTACGAGCAGTACTTC.

This chain links TRBV11-2 with TRBJ2-1; 10 positions match TRBD2. The CDR3 runs to 16 residues. Germline CDR1 and CDR2: SGHAT and FQNNGV. Trimming cost V 5 bases and J 7 bases; bases outside gene matches: 11. The CDR3 here is CASSRERGGLNNEQFF. The CDR3 region has the DNA TGTGCCAGCAGCCGAGAGCGGGGGGGCCTTAATAATGAGCAGTTCTTC.

J is TRBJ1-2 and V is TRBV6-6; TRBD1 matches 12 bases. This CDR3 has 15 amino acids. V trimming: 5 bases; J trimming: 6 bases; junction bases outside the gene matches: 7. Germline loops: CDR1 MNHNY, CDR2 SVGAGI (reference sequence). The chain's CDR3 is CASSHPGQGADGYTF. The CDR3 bases are TGTGCCAGCAGTCATCCGGGACAGGGGGCAGATGGCTACACCTTC.

The gene calls are TRBV18 and TRBJ1-3; a weak D match, TRBD1 (6 bases). Germline CDR1 reads KGHSH; CDR2 reads LQKENI. V was pared by 3 bases and J by 0 bases, with 15 bases between. This CDR3 has 17 residues. The CDR3 sequence: CASSPPPRGSSGNTIYF. As DNA, the CDR3 is TGTGCCAGCTCACCCCCGCCCAGGGGATCCTCTGGAAACACCATATATTTT.

J is TRBJ2-1 and V is TRBV3-1 (or the pseudogene TRBV3-2); D may be TRBD2 (6 bases). Germline V lookup: CDR1 LGHDT, CDR2 YNNKEL (reference sequence). Trimming removed 4 bases at V and 9 bases at J, with 19 bases between. The CDR3 length is 15 residues. The DNA for the CDR3 is TGTGCCAGCAGCCCCATGGGTCCTTCCGGGGGTGAGCAGTTCTTC. This codes for CASSPMGPSGGEQFF.

V gene TRBV11-2 combines with J gene TRBJ2-4; 10 nucleotides line up with TRBD2. The CDR3 totals 15 residues. V lost 1 base to trimming and J lost 4 bases; unmatched junction nucleotides: 1. Germline V gene data show CDR1 as SGHAT and CDR2 as FQNNGV. DNA of the CDR3: TGTGCCAGCAGCTTAGTAGCGGGAGGTAAAAACATTCAGTACTTC. It specifies CASSLVAGGKNIQYF.

This chain links TRBV19 with TRBJ1-4, with 7 bases identical to TRBD1. Germline-derived CDR1 and CDR2 are LNHDA and SQIVND (reference sequence). The CDR3 is 15 residues long. V shed 5 bases, J shed 2 bases, and the junction held 5 bases outside the gene matches. The CDR3 DNA reads TGTGCCAGTAGTGTTACAGGGGATACTAATGAAAAACTGTTTTTT. This encodes CASSVTGDTNEKLFF.

J is TRBJ2-2 and V is TRBV5-1, with 8 bases identical to TRBD1. CDR1 is SGHRS, CDR2 YFSETQ, per germline. CDR3 length: 15 amino acids. Losses at the gene ends were 3 bases for V and 6 bases for J; bases not matched to a gene: 7. DNA for the CDR3: TGCGCCAGCAGCTCGCAGGGGGCGGAGGCCGGGGAGCTGTTTTTT. Amino acids: CASSSQGAEAGELFF.